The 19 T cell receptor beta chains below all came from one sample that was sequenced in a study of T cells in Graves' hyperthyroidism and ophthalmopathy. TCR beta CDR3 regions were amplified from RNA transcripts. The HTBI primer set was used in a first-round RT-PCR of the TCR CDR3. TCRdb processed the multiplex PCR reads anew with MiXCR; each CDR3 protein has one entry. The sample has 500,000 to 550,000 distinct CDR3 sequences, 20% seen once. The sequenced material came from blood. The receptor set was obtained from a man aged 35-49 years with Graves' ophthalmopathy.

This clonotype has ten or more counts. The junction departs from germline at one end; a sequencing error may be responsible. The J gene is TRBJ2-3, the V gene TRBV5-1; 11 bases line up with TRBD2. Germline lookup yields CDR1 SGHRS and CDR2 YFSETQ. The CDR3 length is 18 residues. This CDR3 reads CASSLGLAGGTSTDTQYF. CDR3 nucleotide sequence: TGTGCCAGCAGCTTAGGTCTAGCGGGGGGAACTAGCACAGATACGCAGTATTTT. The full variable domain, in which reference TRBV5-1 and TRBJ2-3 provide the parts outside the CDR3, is KAGVTQTPRYLIKTRGQQVTLSCSPISGHRSVSWYQQTPGQGLQFLFEYFSETQRNKGNFPGRFSGRQFSNSRSEMNVSTLELGDSALYLCASSLGLAGGTSTDTQYFGPGTRLTVL.

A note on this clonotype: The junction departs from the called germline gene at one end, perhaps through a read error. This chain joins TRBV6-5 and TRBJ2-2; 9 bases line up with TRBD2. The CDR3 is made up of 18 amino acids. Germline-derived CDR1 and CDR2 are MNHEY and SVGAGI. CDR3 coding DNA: TGTGCCAGCAGTTACGGGGGCCCTAGCGGGGCGAACACCGGGGAGCTGCTTTTT. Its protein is CASSYGGPSGANTGELLF.

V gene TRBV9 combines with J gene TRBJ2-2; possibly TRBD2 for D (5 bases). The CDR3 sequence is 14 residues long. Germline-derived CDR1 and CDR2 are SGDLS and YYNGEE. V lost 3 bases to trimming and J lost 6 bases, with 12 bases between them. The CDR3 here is CASSEVVRAGELFF. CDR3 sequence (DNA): TGTGCCAGCAGCGAGGTAGTGAGGGCCGGGGAGCTGTTTTTT.

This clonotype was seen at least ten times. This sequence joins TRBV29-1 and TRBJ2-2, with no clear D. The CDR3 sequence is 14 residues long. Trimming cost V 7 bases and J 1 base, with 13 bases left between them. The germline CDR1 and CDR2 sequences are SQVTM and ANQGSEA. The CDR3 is CSARLERNTGELFF. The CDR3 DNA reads TGCAGCGCCCGACTCGAACGGAACACCGGGGAGCTGTTTTTT.

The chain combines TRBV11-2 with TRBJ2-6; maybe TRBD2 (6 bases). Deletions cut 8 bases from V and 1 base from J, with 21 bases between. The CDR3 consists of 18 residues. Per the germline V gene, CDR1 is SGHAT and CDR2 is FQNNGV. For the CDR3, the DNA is TGTGCCAGCGGATACCCCCCTACCGGGACTTCTGGGGCCAACGTCCTGACTTTC. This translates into CASGYPPTGTSGANVLTF.

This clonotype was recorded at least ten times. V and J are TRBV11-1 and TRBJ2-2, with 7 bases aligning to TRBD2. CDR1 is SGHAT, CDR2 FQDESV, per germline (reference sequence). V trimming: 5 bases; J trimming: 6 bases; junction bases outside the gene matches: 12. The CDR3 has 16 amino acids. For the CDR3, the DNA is TGTGCCAGCAGCCCGACCCCTGCGGGAGTCCCCGGGGAGCTGTTTTTT. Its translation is CASSPTPAGVPGELFF. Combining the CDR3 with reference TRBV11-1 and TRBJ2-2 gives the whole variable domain EAEVAQSPRYKITEKSQAVAFWCDPISGHATLYWYRQILGQGPELLVQFQDESVVDDSQLPKDRFSAERLKGVDSTLKIQPAELGDSAMYLCASSPTPAGVPGELFFGEGSRLTVL.

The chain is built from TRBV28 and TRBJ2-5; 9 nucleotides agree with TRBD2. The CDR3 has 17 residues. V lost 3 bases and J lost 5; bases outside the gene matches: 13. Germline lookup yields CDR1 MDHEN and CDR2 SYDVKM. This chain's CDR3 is CASSFLAGAVAGETQYF. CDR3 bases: TGTGCCAGCAGTTTCTTAGCGGGAGCTGTCGCCGGGGAGACCCAGTACTTC.

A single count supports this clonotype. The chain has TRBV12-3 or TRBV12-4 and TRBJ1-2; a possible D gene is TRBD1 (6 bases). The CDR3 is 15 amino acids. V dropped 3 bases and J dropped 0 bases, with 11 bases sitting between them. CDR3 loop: CASSFGQTPNYGYTF. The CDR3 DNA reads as TGTGCCAGCAGTTTTGGACAGACCCCTAACTATGGCTACACCTTC.

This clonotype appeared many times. As DNA, the CDR3 is TGTGCCAGCGGGTGGGCAAGTGGCTACACCTTC. It yields the protein CASGWASGYTF. This chain joins TRBV28 and TRBJ1-2; D remains ambiguous. CDR1 is MDHEN and CDR2 is SYDVKM in the germline V gene. Deletions cut 8 bases from V and 7 bases from J, with 11 bases between. There are 11 residues in the CDR3.

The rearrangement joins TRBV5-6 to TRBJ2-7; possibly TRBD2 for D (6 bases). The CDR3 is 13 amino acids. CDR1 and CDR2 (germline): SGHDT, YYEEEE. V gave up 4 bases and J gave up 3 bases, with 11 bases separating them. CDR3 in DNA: TGTGCCAGCAGCCCGGGACTGAACTACGAGCAGTACTTC. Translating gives CASSPGLNYEQYF.

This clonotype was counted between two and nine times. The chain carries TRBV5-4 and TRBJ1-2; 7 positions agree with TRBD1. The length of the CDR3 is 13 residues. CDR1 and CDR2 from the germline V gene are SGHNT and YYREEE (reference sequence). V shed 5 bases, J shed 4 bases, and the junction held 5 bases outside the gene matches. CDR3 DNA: TGTGCCAGCAGTTCGGACAGGTCCTATGGCTACACCTTC. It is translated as CASSSDRSYGYTF. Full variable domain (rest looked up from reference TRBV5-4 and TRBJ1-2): ETGVTQSPTHLIKTRGQQVTLRCSSQSGHNTVSWYQQALGQGPQFIFQYYREEENGRGNFPPRFSGLQFPNYSSELNVNALELDDSALYLCASSSDRSYGYTFGSGTRLTVV.

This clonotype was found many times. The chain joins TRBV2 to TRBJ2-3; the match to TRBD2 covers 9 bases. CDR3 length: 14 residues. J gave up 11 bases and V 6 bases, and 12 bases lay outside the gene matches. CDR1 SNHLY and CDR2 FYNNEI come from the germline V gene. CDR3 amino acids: CASRGTSRLPKQYF. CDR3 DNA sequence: TGTGCCAGCAGAGGGACTAGCCGATTACCCAAGCAGTATTTT.

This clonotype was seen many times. The CDR3 DNA sequence: TGTGCCAGCAGTCGATATGAACCGGGACAGGGGCGCAATCAGCCCCAGCATTTT. As protein: CASSRYEPGQGRNQPQHF. The V and J genes are TRBV27 and TRBJ1-5, with 10 positions matching TRBD1. CDR1 MNHEY and CDR2 SMNVEV come from the germline V gene (reference sequence). V shed 5 bases and J 2 bases; nucleotides not matched to a gene: 12. The CDR3 is 18 residues long.

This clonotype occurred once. The CDR3 DNA follows: TGTGCCACCAGCAGAGACAATGCCGGGACAGGGGTGTATGGCTACACCTTC. This codes for CATSRDNAGTGVYGYTF. The V call is TRBV15, the J call TRBJ1-2, with 10 bases fitting TRBD1. V was pared by 0 bases and J by 5 bases, with 9 bases of the junction left unmatched. The CDR3 has 17 amino acids. CDR1 and CDR2 from the germline V gene are LNHNV and YYDKDF (reference sequence).

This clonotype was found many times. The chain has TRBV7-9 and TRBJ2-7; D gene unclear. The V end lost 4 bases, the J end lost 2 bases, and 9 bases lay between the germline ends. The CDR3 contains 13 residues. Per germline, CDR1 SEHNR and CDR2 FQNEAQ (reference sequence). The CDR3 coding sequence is TGTGCCAGCAGCTCGCGCGGCACCTACGAGCAGTACTTC. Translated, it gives CASSSRGTYEQYF.

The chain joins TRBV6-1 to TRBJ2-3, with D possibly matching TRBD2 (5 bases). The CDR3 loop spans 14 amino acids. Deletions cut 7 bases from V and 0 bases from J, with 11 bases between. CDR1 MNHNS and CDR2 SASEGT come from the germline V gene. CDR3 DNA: TGTGCCAGCAAGGTGCGGGTTAGCACAGATACGCAGTATTTT. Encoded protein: CASKVRVSTDTQYF.

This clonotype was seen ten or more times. The CDR3 region is CASSPGTSGYETQYF. CDR3 nucleotides: TGTGCCAGCAGTCCAGGGACTAGCGGGTATGAGACCCAGTACTTC. The V call is TRBV27, the J call TRBJ2-5, with TRBD2 identical over 12 bases. The CDR3 has 15 amino acids. Germline CDR1 is MNHEY and CDR2 is SMNVEV (reference sequence). V was pared by 5 bases and J by 5 bases, with 6 bases of the junction left unmatched.

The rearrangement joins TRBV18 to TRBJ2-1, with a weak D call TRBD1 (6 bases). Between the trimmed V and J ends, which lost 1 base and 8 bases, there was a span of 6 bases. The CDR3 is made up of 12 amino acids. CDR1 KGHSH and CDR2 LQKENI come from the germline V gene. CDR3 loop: CASSPRQDEQFF. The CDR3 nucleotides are TGTGCCAGCTCACCACGACAGGATGAGCAGTTCTTC.

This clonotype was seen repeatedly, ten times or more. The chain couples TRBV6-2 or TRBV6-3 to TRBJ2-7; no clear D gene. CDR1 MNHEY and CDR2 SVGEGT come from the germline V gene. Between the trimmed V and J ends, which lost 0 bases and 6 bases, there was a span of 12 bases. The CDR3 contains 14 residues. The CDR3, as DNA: TGTGCCAGCAGTTACTCTTTTCCCCCGGGCGAGCAGTACTTC. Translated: CASSYSFPPGEQYF.